The 14 T cell receptor beta chains given below trace back to one sample, sequenced in a study of blood T cell repertoires in COVID-19. Generated by immunoSEQ multiplex PCR, the TCRdb table keeps only in-frame clones and is missing some. The data hold some 120,000 clones, with about 90% observed a single time. Sequencing was carried out using peripheral blood. Receptor source: a woman aged 55 to 70 with acute or convalescent COVID-19.

The chain uses TRBV21-1 and TRBJ2-1; the table's D gene call, TRBD2, was not cross checked with the DNA. TRBV21-1 is a documented pseudogene. The length of the CDR3 is 10 residues. CDR3 bases: TGTGCCAATGAGCGGGGGGAGCAGTTCTTC. Translated: CANERGEQFF.

The rearrangement joins TRBV10-3 to TRBJ1-2; D might be TRBD1 (6 bases). Trimming took 11 bases from V and 1 from J, leaving 14 bases between them. Germline CDR1 is ENHRY and CDR2 is SYGVKD. The CDR3 covers 13 residues. CDR3 nucleotides: TGTGCCTTACAGACAGGTCTTAACTATGGCTACACCTTC. Encoded protein: CALQTGLNYGYTF.

The chain joins TRBV5-5 to TRBJ2-3; a possible D gene is TRBD2 (6 bases). V shed 4 bases and J shed 4 bases, with 19 bases lying between them. CDR3 length equals 16 residues. In germline, CDR1 is SGHKS, CDR2 YYEKEE (reference sequence). The DNA of the CDR3 is TGTGCCAGCAGCGTTATACCGGGACTCGGACCAGATACGCAGTATTTT. Amino acids: CASSVIPGLGPDTQYF.

A single count supports this clone. V and J are TRBV11-3 and TRBJ1-2; 10 nucleotides line up with TRBD1. With 5 bases clipped from V and 7 bases from J, the junction kept 7 bases outside the gene matches. This CDR3 contains 14 residues. The germline gives CDR1 SGHNT, CDR2 YENEEA. DNA for the CDR3: TGTGCCAGCAGCGGGGACAGGGGCATTGGTGGCTACACCTTC. Protein sequence: CASSGDRGIGGYTF.

This chain connects TRBV5-1 to TRBJ1-1; D not resolved. Germline loops: CDR1 SGHRS, CDR2 YFSETQ. Trimming pared 2 bases from V and 3 bases from J, leaving 8 bases between. The CDR3 is made up of 13 amino acids. The CDR3 loop reads CASSFLSDTEAFF. CDR3 coding DNA: TGCGCCAGCAGCTTTTTATCAGACACTGAAGCTTTCTTT.

The V and J genes are TRBV3-1 (or the pseudogene TRBV3-2) and TRBJ1-2; D might be TRBD1 (5 bases). The germline V gene encodes CDR1 LGHDT and CDR2 YNNKEL (reference sequence). Deletions cut 5 bases from V and 1 base from J, with 8 bases between. The CDR3 runs 13 residues. The CDR3 DNA follows: TGTGCCAGCAGCTCCGACAGTAACTATGGCTACACCTTC. Translation gives CASSSDSNYGYTF.

The J gene is TRBJ1-6, the V gene TRBV27, with 7 bases aligning to TRBD1. Germline-derived CDR1 and CDR2 are MNHEY and SMNVEV (reference sequence). This CDR3 contains 16 residues. V gave up 5 bases and J gave up 3 bases; unmatched junction bases: 7. CDR3 DNA: TGTGCCAGCAGTCTCCGGACAGGCGTCTATAATTCACCCCTCCACTTT. As protein: CASSLRTGVYNSPLHF.

V gene TRBV28 combines with J gene TRBJ2-7; 9 positions agree with TRBD1. V gave up 3 bases and J gave up 5 bases; unmatched junction bases: 2. The CDR3 has 13 amino acids. Germline CDR1 MDHEN, CDR2 SYDVKM. CDR3 nucleotide sequence: TGTGCCAGCAGTTTGGGACAGGGTAACGAGCAGTACTTC. Translated: CASSLGQGNEQYF.

The chain is built from TRBV7-2 and TRBJ2-1, with D perhaps matching TRBD1 (6 bases). This CDR3 contains 13 residues. Germline assignment: CDR1 SGHTA and CDR2 FQGNSA. V was trimmed by 4 bases and J by 5 bases, leaving 9 bases between them. CDR3 sequence reads: CASSWGPHNEQFF. The CDR3 DNA follows: TGTGCCAGCAGCTGGGGGCCCCACAATGAGCAGTTCTTC.

The V gene is TRBV27, the J gene TRBJ2-1; 9 positions agree with TRBD1. Looked up from germline, CDR1 is MNHEY and CDR2 is SMNVEV (reference sequence). The CDR3 covers 17 residues. The ends lost 3 bases at V and 4 bases at J; junction bases unmatched: 10. CDR3 bases: TGTGCCAGCAGTTTCCTCACCGGGACAGGGCGATACAATGAGCAGTTCTTC. Residues: CASSFLTGTGRYNEQFF.

The chain combines TRBV14 with TRBJ1-1; D might be TRBD1 (5 bases). The CDR3 covers 13 residues. Per the germline V gene, CDR1 is SGHDN and CDR2 is FVKESK. Trimming removed 4 bases from V and 1 base from J, with 7 bases in between. The CDR3 spells CASSRTPNTEAFF. The CDR3 DNA is TGTGCCAGCAGCCGGACACCGAACACTGAAGCTTTCTTT.

The chain has TRBV19 and TRBJ2-3; TRBD1 agrees at 7 bases. Germline V gene lookup returns CDR1 LNHDA and CDR2 SQIVND (reference sequence). The CDR3 totals 15 residues. After removal of 7 bases from V and 3 bases from J, the junction contained 10 bases not matched to a gene. In DNA, the CDR3 is TGTGCCAGTACGAGAACAGGGGCCGGTACAGATACGCAGTATTTT. The encoded protein is CASTRTGAGTDTQYF. The variable domain in full, completed from reference TRBV19 and TRBJ2-3, reads DGGITQSPKYLFRKEGQNVTLSCEQNLNHDAMYWYRQDPGQGLRLIYYSQIVNDFQKGDIAEGYSVSREKKESFPLTVTSAQKNPTAFYLCASTRTGAGTDTQYFGPGTRLTVL.

This clone was counted once. The chain couples TRBV11-2 to TRBJ1-3; D unresolved. The V end was cut by 5 bases, the J end by 0 bases, with 14 bases between. This CDR3 comprises 16 residues. The germline gives CDR1 SGHAT, CDR2 FQNNGV. In DNA form, the CDR3 reads TGTGCCAGCAGCCCTACCCTGGAGTACTCTGGAAACACCATATATTTT. This codes for CASSPTLEYSGNTIYF.

The V call is TRBV7-8, the J call TRBJ2-7; D might be TRBD2 (6 bases). V gave up 3 bases and J gave up 1 base, with 10 bases separating them. This CDR3 spans 14 amino acids. CDR1 and CDR2 from the germline V gene are SGHVS and FQNEAQ. CDR3 in amino acids: CASSFNAGSYEQYV. DNA for the CDR3: TGTGCCAGCAGCTTCAACGCGGGGTCCTACGAGCAGTACGTC.